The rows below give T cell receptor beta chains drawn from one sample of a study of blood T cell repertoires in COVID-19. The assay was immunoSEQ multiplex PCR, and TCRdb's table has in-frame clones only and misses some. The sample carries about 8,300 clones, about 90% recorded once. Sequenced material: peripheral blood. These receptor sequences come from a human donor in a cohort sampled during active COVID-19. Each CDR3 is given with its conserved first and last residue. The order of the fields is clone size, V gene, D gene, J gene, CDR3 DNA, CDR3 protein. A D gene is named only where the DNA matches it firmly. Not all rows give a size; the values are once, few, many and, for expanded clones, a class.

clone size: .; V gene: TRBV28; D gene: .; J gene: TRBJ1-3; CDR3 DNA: TGTGCCAGCAAAAGAATGGGGAGGGCCGGAAACACCATATATTTT; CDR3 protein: CASKRMGRAGNTIYF
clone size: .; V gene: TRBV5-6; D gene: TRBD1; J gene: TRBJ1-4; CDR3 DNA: TGTGCCAGCAGCGCGGGACAGGGGGGGAAACTGTTTTTT; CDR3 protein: CASSAGQGGKLFF
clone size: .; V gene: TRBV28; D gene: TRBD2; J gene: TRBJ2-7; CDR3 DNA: TGTGCCAGCAGTTCAGCGGGAGGGCCGGTTGAGCAGTACTTC; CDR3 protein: CASSSAGGPVEQYF
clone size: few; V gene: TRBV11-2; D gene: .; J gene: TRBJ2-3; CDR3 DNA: TGTGCCAGCAGCTTTCCTTACCAGGGAAGGGGCACAGATACGCAGTATTTT; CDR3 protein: CASSFPYQGRGTDTQYF
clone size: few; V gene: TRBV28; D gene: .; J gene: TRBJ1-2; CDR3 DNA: TGTGCCAGCAGTTCCCCGTATTTAGCTTATCCCTACACCTTC; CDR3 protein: CASSSPYLAYPYTF
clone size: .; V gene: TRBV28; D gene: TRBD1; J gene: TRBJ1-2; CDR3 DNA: TGTGCCAGCAGTACTACCGGGACAGGGATTAACTATGGCTACACCTTC; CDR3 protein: CASSTTGTGINYGYTF
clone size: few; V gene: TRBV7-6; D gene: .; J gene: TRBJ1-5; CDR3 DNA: TGTGCCAGCAGCTTAGGAGGCTATCAGCCCCAGCATTTT; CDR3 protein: CASSLGGYQPQHF
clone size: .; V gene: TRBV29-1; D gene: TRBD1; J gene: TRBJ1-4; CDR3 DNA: TGCAGCCTTTCGGGACAGGGGAATGAAAAACTGTTTTTT; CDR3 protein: CSLSGQGNEKLFF
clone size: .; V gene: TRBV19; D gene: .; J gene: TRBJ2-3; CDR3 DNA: TGTGCCAGTATCATGGGGCCCCACAGGGTTATCACAGATACGCAGTATTTT; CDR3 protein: CASIMGPHRVITDTQYF
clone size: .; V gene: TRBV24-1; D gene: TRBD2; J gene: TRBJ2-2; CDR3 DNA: TGTGCCACCAGTGATTTGTTTAGCGGGAGCGGGGAGCTGTTTTTT; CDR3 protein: CATSDLFSGSGELFF
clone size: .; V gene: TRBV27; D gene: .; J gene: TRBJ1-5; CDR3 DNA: TGTGCCAGGCCGGACAGCCGTCTTCAAGTGTGGCCCCAGCATTTT; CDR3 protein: CARPDSRLQVWPQHF
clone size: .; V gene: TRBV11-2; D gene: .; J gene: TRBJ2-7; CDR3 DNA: TGTGCCAGTCCTCCGAGGGAATACGAGCAGTACTTC; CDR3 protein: CASPPREYEQYF
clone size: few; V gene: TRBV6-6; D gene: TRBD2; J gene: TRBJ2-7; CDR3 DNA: TGTGCCAGCAGCCGGATCTCTAGCGGGAATGCCTACGAGCAGTACTTC; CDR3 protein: CASSRISSGNAYEQYF
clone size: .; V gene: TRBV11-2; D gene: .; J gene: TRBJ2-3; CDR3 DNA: TGTGCCAGCAGCTTAGGAGGCGGGGTAGGAGATACGCAGTATTTT; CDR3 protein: CASSLGGGVGDTQYF
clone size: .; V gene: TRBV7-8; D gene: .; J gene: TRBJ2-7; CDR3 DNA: TGTGCCAGCAGCCTCCCCCCGTACGAGCAGTACTTC; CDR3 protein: CASSLPPYEQYF
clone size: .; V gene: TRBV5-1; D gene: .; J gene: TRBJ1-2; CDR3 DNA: TGCGCCAGCAGCTTGGACAGGGTCGAAGGCTACACCTTC; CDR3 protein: CASSLDRVEGYTF
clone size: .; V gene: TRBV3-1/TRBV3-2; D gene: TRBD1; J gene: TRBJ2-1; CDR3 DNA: TGTGCCAGCAGCGTCCGGGACAGGGAGTTCTTC; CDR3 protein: CASSVRDREFF
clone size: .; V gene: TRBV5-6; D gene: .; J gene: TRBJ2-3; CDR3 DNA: TGTGCCAGCAGCTATGCCGGGGGGCAGTGGGCAGATACGCAGTATTTT; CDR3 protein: CASSYAGGQWADTQYF
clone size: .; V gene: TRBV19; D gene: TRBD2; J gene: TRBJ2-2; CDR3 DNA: TGTGCCAGTACCACACCCCTAGCGGGAGGGCCCGGGGAGCTGTTTTTT; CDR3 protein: CASTTPLAGGPGELFF
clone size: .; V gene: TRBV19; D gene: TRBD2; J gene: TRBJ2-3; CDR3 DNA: TGTGCCAGTAGTGATAGCGGGAGTTTTGCAGATACGCAGTATTTT; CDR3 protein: CASSDSGSFADTQYF
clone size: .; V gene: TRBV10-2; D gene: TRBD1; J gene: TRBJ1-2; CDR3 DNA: TGCGCCAGCGGGGAACAGGGGGCAGAGGGCTACACCTTC; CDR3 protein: CASGEQGAEGYTF
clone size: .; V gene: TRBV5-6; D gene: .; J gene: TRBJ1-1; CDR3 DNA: TGTGCCAGCAGCTTCGGAACCGGGTTTGGCACTGAAGCTTTCTTT; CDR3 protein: CASSFGTGFGTEAFF
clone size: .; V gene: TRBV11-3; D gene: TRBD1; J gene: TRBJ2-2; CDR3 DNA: TGTGCCAGCAGCTTACCAGGGGGCGCAAATCCCGGGGAGCTGTTTTTT; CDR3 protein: CASSLPGGANPGELFF